This record looks at one T cell receptor (beta chain) sequence and its context. What it binds is not known. The V and J ends lost 5 bases and 7 bases respectively, with 11 bases between them. The CDR3 spans 12 residues. The germline gives CDR1 SGHAT, CDR2 FQDESV (reference sequence). This sample stems from a study of cytomegalovirus exposure and HLA in healthy donors. Study details: The early release's HLA-typed donors yielded approximately 82 million unique TCRs.

The PCR contained 60 Vbeta and 13 Jbeta primers. This table comes from immunoSEQ multiplex PCR, and its TCRdb copy is limited to in-frame clones, with some not included. The sample includes about 190,000 clones, 60% to 85% of them seen just once. Whole-study results and caveats: One variant, a missense change in DCLRE1C, was linked in a later analysis to TCR beta V- and J-gene trimming. A few CMV-associated chains were confirmed in vitro to be specific for CMV antigens.

V usage is TRBV11-1 and J usage is TRBJ1-2, with D hard to call. The receptor was isolated from a woman younger than 35 in good health and CMV-seronegative. Material: PBMCs. CDR3 protein: CASSPPLGGYTF. Written as DNA, the CDR3 is TGTGCCAGCAGCCCCCCTCTAGGTGGCTACACCTTC.